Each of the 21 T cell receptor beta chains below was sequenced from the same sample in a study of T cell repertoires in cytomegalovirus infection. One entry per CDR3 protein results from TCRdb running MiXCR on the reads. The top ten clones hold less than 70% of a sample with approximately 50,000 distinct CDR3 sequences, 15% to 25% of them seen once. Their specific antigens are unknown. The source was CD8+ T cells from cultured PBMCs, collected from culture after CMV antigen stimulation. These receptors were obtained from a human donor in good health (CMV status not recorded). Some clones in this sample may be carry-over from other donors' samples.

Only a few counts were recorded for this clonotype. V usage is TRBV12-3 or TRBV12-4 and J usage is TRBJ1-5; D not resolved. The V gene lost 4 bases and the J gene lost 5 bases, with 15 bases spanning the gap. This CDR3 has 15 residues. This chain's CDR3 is CASSSGSLLYQPQHF. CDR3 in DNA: TGTGCCAGCAGTTCGGGCAGCCTACTATATCAGCCCCAGCATTTT.

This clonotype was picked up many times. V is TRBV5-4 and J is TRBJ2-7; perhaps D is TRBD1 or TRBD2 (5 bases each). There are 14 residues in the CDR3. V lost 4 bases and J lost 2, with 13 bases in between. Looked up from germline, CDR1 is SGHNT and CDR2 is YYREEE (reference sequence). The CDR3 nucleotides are TGTGCCAGCAGCCTACCGGGACGGGCCTACGAGCAGTACTTC. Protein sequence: CASSLPGRAYEQYF.

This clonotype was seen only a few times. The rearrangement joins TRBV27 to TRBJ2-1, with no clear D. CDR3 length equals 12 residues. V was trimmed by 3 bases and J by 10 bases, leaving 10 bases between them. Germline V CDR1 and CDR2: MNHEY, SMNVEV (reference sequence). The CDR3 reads CASSFSSEEQFF. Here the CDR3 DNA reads TGTGCCAGCAGTTTTAGTAGTGAGGAGCAGTTCTTC.

In DNA form, the CDR3 reads TGTGCCAGCAGCTGGGGGGTTAGCTCCTACAATGAGCAGTTCTTC. This encodes CASSWGVSSYNEQFF. V is TRBV7-3 and J is TRBJ2-1, with D perhaps TRBD2 (6 bases). The germline V gene encodes CDR1 SGHTA and CDR2 FQGTGA. Trimming removed 4 bases at V and 0 bases at J, with 10 bases between. The CDR3 consists of 15 residues.

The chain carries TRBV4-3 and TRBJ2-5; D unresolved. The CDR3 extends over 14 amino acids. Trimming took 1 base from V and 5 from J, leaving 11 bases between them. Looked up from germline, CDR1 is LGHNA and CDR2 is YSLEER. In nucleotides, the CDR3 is TGCGCCAGCAGCCAAGGGGCTGACGGGGAGACCCAGTACTTC. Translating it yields CASSQGADGETQYF.

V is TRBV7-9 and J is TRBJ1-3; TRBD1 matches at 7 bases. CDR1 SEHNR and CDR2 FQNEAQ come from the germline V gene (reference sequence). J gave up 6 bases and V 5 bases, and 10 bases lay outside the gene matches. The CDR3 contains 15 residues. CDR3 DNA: TGTGCCAGCAGCCCCCGCGATCAGGGGGTAAACACCATATATTTT. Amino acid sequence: CASSPRDQGVNTIYF. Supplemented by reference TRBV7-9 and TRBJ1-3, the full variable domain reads DTGVSQNPRHKITKRGQNVTFRCDPISEHNRLYWYRQTLGQGPEFLTYFQNEAQLEKSRLLSDRFSAERPKGSFSTLEIQRTEQGDSAMYLCASSPRDQGVNTIYFGEGSWLTVV.

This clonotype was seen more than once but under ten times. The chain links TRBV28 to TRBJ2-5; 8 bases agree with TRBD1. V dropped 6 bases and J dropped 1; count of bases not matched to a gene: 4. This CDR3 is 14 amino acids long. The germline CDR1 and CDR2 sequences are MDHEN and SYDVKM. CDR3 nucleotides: TGTGCCAGCAGAAAAACAGGGGGCCAAGAGACCCAGTACTTC. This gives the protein CASRKTGGQETQYF.

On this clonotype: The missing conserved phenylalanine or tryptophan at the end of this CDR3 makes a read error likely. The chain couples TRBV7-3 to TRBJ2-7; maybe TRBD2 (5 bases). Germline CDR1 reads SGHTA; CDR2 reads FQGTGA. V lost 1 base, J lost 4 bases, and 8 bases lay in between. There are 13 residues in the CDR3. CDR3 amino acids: CASSLNTGYEQYY. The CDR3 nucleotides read TGTGCCAGCAGCTTAAATACGGGGTACGAGCAGTACTAC.

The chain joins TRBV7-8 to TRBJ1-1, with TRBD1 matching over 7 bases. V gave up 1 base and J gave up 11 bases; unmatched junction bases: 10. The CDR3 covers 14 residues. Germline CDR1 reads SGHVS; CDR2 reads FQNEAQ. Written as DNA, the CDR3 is TGTGCCAGCAGCTTAGACTATAGTGAGACAGGGGCTTTCTTT. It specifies CASSLDYSETGAFF.

This chain's CDR3 is CASSLLAEGTKHEQFF. Here the CDR3 DNA reads TGTGCCAGCTCACTACTAGCGGAGGGAACCAAGCATGAGCAGTTCTTC. The chain has TRBV18 and TRBJ2-1, with 8 bases lining up with TRBD2. The CDR3 covers 16 residues. The J segment lost 8 bases and the V segment lost 4 bases, leaving 13 bases of the junction unmatched. The germline CDR1 and CDR2 sequences are KGHSH and LQKENI.

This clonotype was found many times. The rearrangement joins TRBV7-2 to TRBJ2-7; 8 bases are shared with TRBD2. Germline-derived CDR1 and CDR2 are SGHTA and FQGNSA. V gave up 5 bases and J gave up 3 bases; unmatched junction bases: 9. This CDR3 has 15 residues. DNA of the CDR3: TGTGCCAGCAGCCCCCTTTCGGGAGGGATCTACGAGCAGTACTTC. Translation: CASSPLSGGIYEQYF.

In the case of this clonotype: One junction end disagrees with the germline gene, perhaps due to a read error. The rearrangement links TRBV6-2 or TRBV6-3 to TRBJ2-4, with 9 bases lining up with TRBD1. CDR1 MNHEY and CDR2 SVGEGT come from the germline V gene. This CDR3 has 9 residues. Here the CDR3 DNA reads TGTGCCAGCGTGGGACAGGGAGACTTC. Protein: CASVGQGDF.

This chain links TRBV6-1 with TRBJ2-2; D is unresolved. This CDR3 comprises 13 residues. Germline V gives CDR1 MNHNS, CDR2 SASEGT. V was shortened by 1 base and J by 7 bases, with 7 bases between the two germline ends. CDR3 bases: TGTGCCAGCAGTGAAGGAGACCACGGGGAGCTGTTTTTT. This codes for CASSEGDHGELFF.

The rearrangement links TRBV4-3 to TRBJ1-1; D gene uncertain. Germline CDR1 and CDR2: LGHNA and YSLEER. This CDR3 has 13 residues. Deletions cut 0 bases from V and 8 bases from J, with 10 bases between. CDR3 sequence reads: CASSQDYSQEAFF. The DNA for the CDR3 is TGCGCCAGCAGCCAAGATTATTCACAGGAAGCTTTCTTT.

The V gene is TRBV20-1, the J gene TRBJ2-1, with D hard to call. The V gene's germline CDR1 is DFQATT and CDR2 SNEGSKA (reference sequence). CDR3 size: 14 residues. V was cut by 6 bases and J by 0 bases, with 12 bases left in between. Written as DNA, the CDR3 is TGCAGTGCGCGAGACTTCTACTCCTACAATGAGCAGTTCTTC. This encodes CSARDFYSYNEQFF.

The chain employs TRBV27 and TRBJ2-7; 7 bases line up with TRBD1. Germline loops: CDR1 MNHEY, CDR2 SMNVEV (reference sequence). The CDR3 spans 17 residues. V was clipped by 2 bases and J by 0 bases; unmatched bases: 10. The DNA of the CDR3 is TGTGCCAGCAGTTTAGCTGGCGGACAGGCTTCCTCCTACGAGCAGTACTTC. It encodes CASSLAGGQASSYEQYF.

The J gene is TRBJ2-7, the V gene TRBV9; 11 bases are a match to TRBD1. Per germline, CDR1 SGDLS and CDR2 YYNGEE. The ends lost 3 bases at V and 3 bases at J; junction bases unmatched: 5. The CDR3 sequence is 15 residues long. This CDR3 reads CASSEGQGVIYEQYF. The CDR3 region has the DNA TGTGCCAGCAGCGAGGGACAGGGGGTTATCTACGAGCAGTACTTC.

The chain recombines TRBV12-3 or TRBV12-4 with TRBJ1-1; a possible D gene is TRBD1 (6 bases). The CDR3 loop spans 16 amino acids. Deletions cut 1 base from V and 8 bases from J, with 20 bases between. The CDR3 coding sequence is TGTGCCAGCAGTTTAGAGTTTACAGGGATAACGTCGGAAGCTTTCTTT. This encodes CASSLEFTGITSEAFF.

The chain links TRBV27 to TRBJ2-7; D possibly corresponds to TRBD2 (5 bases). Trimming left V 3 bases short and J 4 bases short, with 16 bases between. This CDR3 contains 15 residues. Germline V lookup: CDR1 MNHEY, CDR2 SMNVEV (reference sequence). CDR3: CASSLGYGVGYEQYF. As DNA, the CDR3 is TGTGCCAGCAGTTTGGGGTACGGGGTGGGTTACGAGCAGTACTTC.

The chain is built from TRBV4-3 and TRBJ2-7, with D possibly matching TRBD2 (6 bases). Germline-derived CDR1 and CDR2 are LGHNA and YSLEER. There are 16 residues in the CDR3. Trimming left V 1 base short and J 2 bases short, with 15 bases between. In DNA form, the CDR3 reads TGCGCCAGCAGCCAAGGTGCACTGGGGAGGACCTACGAGCAGTACTTC. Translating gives CASSQGALGRTYEQYF.

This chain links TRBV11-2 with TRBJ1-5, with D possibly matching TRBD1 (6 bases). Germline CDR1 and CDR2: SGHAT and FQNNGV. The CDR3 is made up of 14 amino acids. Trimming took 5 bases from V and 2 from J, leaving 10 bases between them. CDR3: CASSQGIGNQPQHF. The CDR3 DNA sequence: TGTGCCAGCAGCCAGGGGATCGGCAATCAGCCCCAGCATTTT.